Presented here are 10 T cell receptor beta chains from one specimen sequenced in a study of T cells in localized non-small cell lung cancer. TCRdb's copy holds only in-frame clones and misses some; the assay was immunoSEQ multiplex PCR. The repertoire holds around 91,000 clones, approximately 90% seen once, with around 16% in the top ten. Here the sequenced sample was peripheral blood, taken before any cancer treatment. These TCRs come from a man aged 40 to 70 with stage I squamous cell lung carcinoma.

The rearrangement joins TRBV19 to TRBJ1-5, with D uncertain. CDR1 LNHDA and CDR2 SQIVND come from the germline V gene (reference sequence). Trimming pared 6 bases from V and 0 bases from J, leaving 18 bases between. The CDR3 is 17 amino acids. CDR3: CASRIRSRQPSNQPQHF. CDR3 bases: TGTGCCAGTAGGATTAGATCACGTCAGCCTAGCAATCAGCCCCAGCATTTT.

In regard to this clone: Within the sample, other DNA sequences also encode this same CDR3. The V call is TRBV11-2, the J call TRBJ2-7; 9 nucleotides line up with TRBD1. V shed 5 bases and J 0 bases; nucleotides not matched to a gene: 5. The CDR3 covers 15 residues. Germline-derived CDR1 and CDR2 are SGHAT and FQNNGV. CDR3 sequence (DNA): TGTGCCAGCAGCCTAGGACAGGGGCTCTCCTACGAGCAGTACTTC. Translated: CASSLGQGLSYEQYF.

The DNA for the CDR3 is TGTGCCAGCAGCTTGTCGTTGAGAGGGATGGTTGAAGCTTTCTTT. This encodes CASSLSLRGMVEAFF. J is TRBJ1-1 and V is TRBV5-6; D call uncertain. V gave up 1 base and J gave up 7 bases, with 17 bases separating them. Germline CDR1 is SGHDT and CDR2 is YYEEEE. The length of the CDR3 is 15 residues.

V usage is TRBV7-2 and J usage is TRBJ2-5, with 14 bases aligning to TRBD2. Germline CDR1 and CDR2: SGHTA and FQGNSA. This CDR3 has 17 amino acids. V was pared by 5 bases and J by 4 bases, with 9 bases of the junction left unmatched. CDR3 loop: CASSPQVTSGGAETQYF. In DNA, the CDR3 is TGTGCCAGCAGCCCCCAGGTGACTAGCGGGGGGGCAGAGACCCAGTACTTC.

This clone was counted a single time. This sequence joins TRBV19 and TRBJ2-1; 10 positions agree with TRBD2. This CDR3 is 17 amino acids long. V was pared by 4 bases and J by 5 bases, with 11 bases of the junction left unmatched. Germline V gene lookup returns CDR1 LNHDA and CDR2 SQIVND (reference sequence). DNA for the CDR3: TGTGCCAGTAGTACTTTTGAGCGGGGGGGCGTTAACAATGAGCAGTTCTTC. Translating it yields CASSTFERGGVNNEQFF.

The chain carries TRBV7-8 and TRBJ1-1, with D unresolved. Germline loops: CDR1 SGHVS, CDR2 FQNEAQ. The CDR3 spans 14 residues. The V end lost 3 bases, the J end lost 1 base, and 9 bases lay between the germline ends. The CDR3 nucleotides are TGTGCCAGCAGCTTTTGGGCGGGGAACACTGAAGCTTTCTTT. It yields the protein CASSFWAGNTEAFF.

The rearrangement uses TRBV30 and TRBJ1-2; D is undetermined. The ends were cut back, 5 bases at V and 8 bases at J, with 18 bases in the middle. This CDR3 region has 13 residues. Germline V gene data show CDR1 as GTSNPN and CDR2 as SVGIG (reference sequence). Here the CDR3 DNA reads TGTGCCTGGCAATATATGGGTTCCATGGGCTACACCTTC. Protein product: CAWQYMGSMGYTF.

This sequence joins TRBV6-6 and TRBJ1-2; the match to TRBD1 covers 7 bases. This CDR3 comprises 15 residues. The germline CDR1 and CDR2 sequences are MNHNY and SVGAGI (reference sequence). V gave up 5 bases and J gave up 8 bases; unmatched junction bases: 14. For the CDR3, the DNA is TGTGCCAGCAGTCGGGACAGCCTGTCGGAGGGAGGCTACACCTTC. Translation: CASSRDSLSEGGYTF.

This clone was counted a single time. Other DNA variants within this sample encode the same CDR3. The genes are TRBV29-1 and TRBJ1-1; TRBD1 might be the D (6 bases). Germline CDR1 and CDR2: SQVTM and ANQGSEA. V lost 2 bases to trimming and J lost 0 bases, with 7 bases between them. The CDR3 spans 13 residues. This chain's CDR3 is CSVEQGLNTEAFF. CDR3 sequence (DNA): TGCAGCGTTGAACAGGGGCTGAACACTGAAGCTTTCTTT.

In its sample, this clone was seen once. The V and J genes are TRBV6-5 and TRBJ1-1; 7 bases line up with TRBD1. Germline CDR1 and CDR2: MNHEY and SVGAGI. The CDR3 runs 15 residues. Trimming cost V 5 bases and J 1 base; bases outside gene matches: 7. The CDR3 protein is CASSSPWTGNTEAFF. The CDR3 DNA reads TGTGCCAGCAGTAGCCCCTGGACAGGGAACACTGAAGCTTTCTTT.